The 9 T cell receptor beta chains listed next were all sequenced from one sample in a study of neurological immune-mediated disorders. TCRdb fed the 5' RACE reads into MiXCR, producing one record per CDR3 protein. The profile covers approximately 39,000 distinct CDR3 sequences, with just under 7.5% appearing a single time and roughly 5.6% taken by the ten largest. Specimen: CD4+ T cells from blood. The receptors were sampled from a man aged 50 to 60 in good health.

This clonotype occurred many times. The J gene is TRBJ2-3, the V gene TRBV7-2, with D hard to call. The CDR3 sequence is 13 residues long. The V end lost 1 base, the J end lost 2 bases, and 4 bases lay between the germline ends. Germline V gives CDR1 SGHTA, CDR2 FQGNSA. CDR3: CASSLGITDTQYF. The CDR3 bases are TGTGCCAGCAGCTTAGGTATCACAGATACGCAGTATTTT.

The sample holds many counts of this clonotype. The chain is built from TRBV5-6 and TRBJ2-5, with a tentative D call TRBD1 (6 bases). The CDR3 length is 16 residues. Germline CDR1 SGHDT, CDR2 YYEEEE. V was pared by 4 bases and J by 9 bases, with 25 bases between. CDR3 DNA sequence: TGTGCCAGCAGCCCGATGACAGGAGGAAGAGATCGGGCCCAGTACTTC. It is translated as CASSPMTGGRDRAQYF. Based on the CDR3 plus reference TRBV5-6 and TRBJ2-5, the full variable domain is DAGVTQSPTHLIKTRGQQVTLRCSPKSGHDTVSWYQQALGQGPQFIFQYYEEEERQRGNFPDRFSGHQFPNYSSELNVNALLLGDSALYLCASSPMTGGRDRAQYFGPGTRLLVL.

In its sample, this clonotype was seen many times. The chain combines TRBV11-1 with TRBJ2-5; no firm D call. V dropped 4 bases and J dropped 4 bases, with 7 bases sitting between them. This CDR3 has 12 amino acids. Germline V gives CDR1 SGHAT, CDR2 FQDESV (reference sequence). This CDR3 reads CASSWDGETQYF. CDR3 nucleotide sequence: TGTGCCAGCAGCTGGGATGGAGAGACCCAGTACTTC.

This clonotype was seen ten or more times. The chain links TRBV30 to TRBJ2-1; TRBD2 aligns across 10 bases. This CDR3 is built from 13 residues. The V gene's germline CDR1 is GTSNPN and CDR2 SVGIG (reference sequence). J gave up 6 bases and V 8 bases, and 7 bases lay outside the gene matches. CDR3 protein: CAGKRGGPNEQFF. The CDR3 DNA sequence: TGTGCCGGAAAGCGGGGGGGGCCCAATGAGCAGTTCTTC.

This clonotype was counted many times. The chain is built from TRBV5-1 and TRBJ2-1; TRBD1 is a possible D gene (5 bases). CDR1 is SGHRS, CDR2 YFSETQ, per germline. The V end was cut by 0 bases, the J end by 4 bases, with 8 bases between. The CDR3 is 14 residues long. CDR3 nucleotide sequence: TGCGCCAGCAGCTTGGGGACAAATTACAATGAGCAGTTCTTC. This translates into CASSLGTNYNEQFF.

This clonotype was recorded many times. CDR3 protein: CASSEDRGPSPLHF. CDR3 nucleotides: TGTGCCAGCAGTGAGGACCGGGGGCCTTCACCCCTCCACTTT. The chain has TRBV6-5 and TRBJ1-6; D is possibly TRBD1 (6 bases). V lost 5 bases and J lost 9, with 14 bases in between. Germline CDR1 and CDR2: MNHEY and SVGAGI. The CDR3 extends over 14 amino acids.

This clonotype has at least ten counts. The V call is TRBV20-1, the J call TRBJ2-3; no definite D call. The V gene's germline CDR1 is DFQATT and CDR2 SNEGSKA (reference sequence). V lost 3 bases, J lost 0 bases, and 13 bases lay in between. CDR3 length: 15 amino acids. The CDR3 is CSASATALSTDTQYF. The CDR3 DNA reads TGCAGTGCTAGTGCTACAGCGCTTAGCACAGATACGCAGTATTTT.

This clonotype was found many times. The V and J genes are TRBV14 and TRBJ1-2, with D possibly TRBD1 on 5 matching bases. Per germline, CDR1 SGHDN and CDR2 FVKESK. V was cut by 4 bases and J by 6 bases, with 9 bases left in between. The CDR3 totals 12 residues. CDR3 DNA sequence: TGTGCCAGCAGCCTGACGGGGGATGGCTACACCTTC. Protein product: CASSLTGDGYTF.

This clonotype has at least ten counts. This chain connects TRBV29-1 to TRBJ1-1; D remains unclear. In germline, CDR1 is SQVTM, CDR2 ANQGSEA. V gave up 6 bases and J gave up 3 bases, with 17 bases separating them. The CDR3 totals 14 residues. The CDR3 reads CSVQRPGRDTEAFF. The CDR3 coding sequence is TGCAGCGTCCAGCGTCCGGGTAGGGACACTGAAGCTTTCTTT.